Presented here are 2 T cell receptor beta chains from one specimen sequenced in a study of T cells after yellow fever vaccination (dated by TCRdb to about 2019). Library construction relied on 5' RACE. Sequencing relied on an Illumina HiSeq 2500. TCRdb passed the public sequencing reads through fastp at Q25 and MiXCR, retaining productive beta sequences. When rows share a CDR3 protein, they turn into one entry using the most common DNA and genes. The sample includes hundreds of thousands of distinct CDR3 sequences, with roughly a sixth observed a single time. The ten biggest clones cover 17% of the sample. According to the study, the label for this sample's treatment or condition signals: live attenuated yellow fever vaccine strain. Sequencing used PBMCs, obtained 5 days after the first yellow fever vaccination. These receptors came from a man younger than 30 who received the YFV17D yellow fever vaccine.

V usage is TRBV20-1 and J usage is TRBJ2-7; 8 bases map to TRBD1. The CDR3 spans 15 residues. The J segment lost 2 bases and the V segment lost 5 bases, leaving 11 bases of the junction unmatched. Germline values: CDR1 DFQATT, CDR2 SNEGSKA (reference sequence). As DNA, the CDR3 is TGCAGTGCTCCACGGGGGACAGGAGGGACCTACGAGCAGTACTTC. Protein: CSAPRGTGGTYEQYF.

This clonotype was recorded many times. CDR3 coding DNA: TGTGCCAGCAGTATGGCGGGCAGGATCTACGAGCAGTACGTC. It specifies CASSMAGRIYEQYV. The V and J genes are TRBV28 and TRBJ2-7, with a possible D match to TRBD2 (5 bases). Germline CDR1 is MDHEN and CDR2 is SYDVKM. V was cut by 5 bases and J by 3 bases, with 14 bases left in between. CDR3 length: 14 residues.